The next 30 T cell receptor beta chains were all read from a single sample in a study of control samples from healthy donors and cancer patients. The method was immunoSEQ multiplex PCR; TCRdb's version includes in-frame clones alone and lacks a portion of them. The sample contains about 20,000 clones, 88% of which appear only once. Sequenced material: PBMCs. The origin of the receptors is a woman aged 55-69 years with head and neck cancer.

V gene TRBV7-9 combines with J gene TRBJ1-1; D is unresolved. The CDR3 totals 12 residues. V was trimmed by 6 bases and J by 1 base, leaving 6 bases between them. Germline V gene lookup returns CDR1 SEHNR and CDR2 FQNEAQ (reference sequence). CDR3 nucleotides: TGTGCCAGCAGTCAGGAGAACACTGAAGCTTTCTTT. Translated, it gives CASSQENTEAFF. The full variable domain, its missing parts supplied by reference TRBV7-9 and TRBJ1-1, is DTGVSQNPRHKITKRGQNVTFRCDPISEHNRLYWYRQTLGQGPEFLTYFQNEAQLEKSRLLSDRFSAERPKGSFSTLEIQRTEQGDSAMYLCASSQENTEAFFGQGTRLTVV.

The CDR3 DNA sequence: TGTGCCAGCACCAGACAGGGGAGCTCCTACAATGAGCAGTTCTTC. Translating it yields CASTRQGSSYNEQFF. The chain couples TRBV6-1 to TRBJ2-1; 8 bases are a match to TRBD1. After removal of 7 bases from V and 0 bases from J, the junction contained 5 bases not matched to a gene. Germline assignment: CDR1 MNHNS and CDR2 SASEGT. The CDR3 consists of 15 residues.

The genes are TRBV7-3 and TRBJ1-3, with 9 bases aligning to TRBD1. Germline V gene lookup returns CDR1 SGHTA and CDR2 FQGTGA. After removal of 5 bases from V and 2 bases from J, the junction contained 7 bases not matched to a gene. This CDR3 has 16 amino acids. CDR3 bases: TGTGCCAGCAGCCCCACAGGGGGCACGCCTGGAAACACCATATATTTT. It is translated as CASSPTGGTPGNTIYF.

The gene calls are TRBV11-2 and TRBJ2-1, with D unclear. CDR1 and CDR2 (germline): SGHAT, FQNNGV. The CDR3 runs 16 residues. The ends were cut back, 2 bases at V and 4 bases at J, with 15 bases in the middle. The CDR3 here is CASSLRADLSYNEQFF. CDR3 nucleotides: TGTGCCAGCAGCTTACGGGCGGACCTATCTTACAATGAGCAGTTCTTC.

The chain uses TRBV6-5 and TRBJ1-1, with D possibly matching TRBD1 (6 bases). The CDR3 is 16 amino acids. The germline V gene has CDR1 MNHEY and CDR2 SVGAGI. V was pared by 0 bases and J by 3 bases, with 14 bases between. CDR3 region: CASSYSGWTADTEAFF. The CDR3 nucleotides are TGTGCCAGCAGTTACTCTGGTTGGACAGCGGACACTGAAGCTTTCTTT.

J is TRBJ1-2 and V is TRBV5-6, with D tentatively TRBD1 (5 bases). Germline values: CDR1 SGHDT, CDR2 YYEEEE. Trimming removed 0 bases at V and 7 bases at J, with 10 bases between. The CDR3 runs to 13 residues. CDR3 amino acids: CASSLVTGPGYTF. As DNA, the CDR3 is TGTGCCAGCAGCTTGGTCACGGGGCCTGGCTACACCTTC.

The genes are TRBV28 and TRBJ1-1; D gene ambiguous. Germline V gives CDR1 MDHEN, CDR2 SYDVKM. V dropped 11 bases and J dropped 5 bases, with 9 bases sitting between them. CDR3 length: 10 amino acids. The CDR3 region is CAVLETEAFF. The CDR3, as DNA: TGTGCCGTCCTTGAGACTGAAGCTTTCTTT.

CDR3 loop: CASSLEGLAAYNEQFF. The DNA for the CDR3 is TGTGCCAGCAGCTTGGAGGGACTAGCGGCCTACAATGAGCAGTTCTTC. The rearrangement joins TRBV7-8 to TRBJ2-1, with TRBD2 matching 11 bases. In germline, CDR1 is SGHVS, CDR2 FQNEAQ. The length of the CDR3 is 16 residues. After removal of 3 bases from V and 2 bases from J, the junction contained 3 bases not matched to a gene.

The J gene is TRBJ1-1, the V gene TRBV19; D unresolved. The V gene lost 2 bases and the J gene lost 1 base, with 5 bases spanning the gap. Germline V gene lookup returns CDR1 LNHDA and CDR2 SQIVND (reference sequence). This CDR3 has 13 amino acids. CDR3 nucleotides: TGTGCCAGTAGTATATCGTGGAACACTGAAGCTTTCTTT. This codes for CASSISWNTEAFF.

The V call is TRBV5-1, the J call TRBJ2-3; TRBD2 is a possible D gene (6 bases). The CDR3 runs 22 residues. Germline values: CDR1 SGHRS, CDR2 YFSETQ. The V gene lost 1 base and the J gene lost 0 bases, with 30 bases spanning the gap. CDR3 coding DNA: TGCGCCAGCAGCTTGCCCATCTCTACCCCTAGCGCCAATGATGTTAGCACAGATACGCAGTATTTT. It yields the protein CASSLPISTPSANDVSTDTQYF.

This chain connects TRBV6-6 to TRBJ2-7, with TRBD2 identical over 8 bases. Germline values: CDR1 MNHNY, CDR2 SVGAGI (reference sequence). The V and J ends lost 5 bases and 1 base, in that order; junction bases with no gene match: 4. The CDR3 has 14 residues. The CDR3 DNA reads as TGTGCCAGCAGTGGAACGGGAGGGTCCTACGAGCAGTACTTC. This codes for CASSGTGGSYEQYF.

The chain has TRBV28 and TRBJ2-1; 8 nucleotides agree with TRBD1. The germline V gene has CDR1 MDHEN and CDR2 SYDVKM. The CDR3 loop spans 14 amino acids. With 1 base clipped from V and 9 bases from J, the junction kept 5 bases outside the gene matches. The DNA of the CDR3 is TGTGCCAGCAGTTTATACGGGACAGGCGGTGAGCAGTTCTTC. It encodes CASSLYGTGGEQFF.

The CDR3 DNA follows: TGTGCCTGGAGCCAGGAGAACTACGAGCAGTACTTC. It encodes CAWSQENYEQYF. The V call is TRBV30, the J call TRBJ2-7; D is uncertain. Germline CDR1 reads GTSNPN; CDR2 reads SVGIG (reference sequence). V was clipped by 3 bases and J by 3 bases, with 9 bases between them. The CDR3 contains 12 residues. Complete variable domain (other parts from reference TRBV30 and TRBJ2-7): SQTIHQWPATLVQPVGSPLSLECTVEGTSNPNLYWYRQAAGRGLQLLFYSVGIGQISSEVPQNLSASRPQDRQFILSSKKLLLSDSGFYLCAWSQENYEQYFGPGTRLTVT.

The chain carries TRBV29-1 and TRBJ2-7, with D possibly matching TRBD2 (5 bases). CDR3 size: 11 residues. Trimming stripped 6 bases from V and 2 bases from J, with 8 bases between. CDR1 and CDR2 from the germline V gene are SQVTM and ANQGSEA. The CDR3 sequence: CSVKEAYEQYF. The CDR3 region has the DNA TGCAGCGTCAAGGAGGCCTACGAGCAGTACTTC.

The chain carries TRBV18 and TRBJ1-5, with 8 bases that match TRBD1. The CDR3 spans 14 residues. CDR1 is KGHSH and CDR2 is LQKENI in the germline V gene. Unmatched junction bases numbered 2, after V lost 3 bases and J lost 4 bases. In DNA form, the CDR3 reads TGTGCCAGCTCACCGGGACAGGTGAATCAGCCCCAGCATTTT. It codes for CASSPGQVNQPQHF.

V usage is TRBV7-9 and J usage is TRBJ2-1; D ambiguous. Trimming stripped 5 bases from V and 0 bases from J, with 11 bases between. CDR3 size: 15 residues. Germline loops: CDR1 SEHNR, CDR2 FQNEAQ (reference sequence). The CDR3 DNA follows: TGTGCCAGCAGCCCCCGGGTTGGCTCCTACAATGAGCAGTTCTTC. It encodes CASSPRVGSYNEQFF. The entire variable domain, with the rest obtained from reference TRBV7-9 and TRBJ2-1, is as follows: DTGVSQNPRHKITKRGQNVTFRCDPISEHNRLYWYRQTLGQGPEFLTYFQNEAQLEKSRLLSDRFSAERPKGSFSTLEIQRTEQGDSAMYLCASSPRVGSYNEQFFGPGTRLTVL.

J is TRBJ2-7 and V is TRBV7-9, with TRBD2 identical over 7 bases. Per the germline V gene, CDR1 is SEHNR and CDR2 is FQNEAQ (reference sequence). With 4 bases clipped from V and 5 bases from J, the junction kept 8 bases outside the gene matches. This CDR3 spans 14 amino acids. CDR3 bases: TGTGCCAGCAGCTCCGGACTAGTGGGCGACGAGCAGTACTTC. Its protein is CASSSGLVGDEQYF.

The chain carries TRBV7-3 and TRBJ1-1, with D perhaps matching TRBD1 (6 bases). Germline V gives CDR1 SGHTA, CDR2 FQGTGA. The length of the CDR3 is 14 residues. V lost 5 bases, J lost 7 bases, and 17 bases lay in between. The CDR3 is CASSPGTPESEAFF. The CDR3 DNA reads as TGTGCCAGCAGCCCAGGGACACCCGAAAGTGAAGCTTTCTTT.

The chain uses TRBV2 and TRBJ1-2; D not resolved. The CDR3 has 14 amino acids. Germline CDR1 reads SNHLY; CDR2 reads FYNNEI. V gave up 5 bases and J gave up 4 bases, with 14 bases separating them. CDR3 amino acids: CASSPSIGRYGYTF. The CDR3, as DNA: TGTGCCAGCAGTCCCTCGATCGGGCGCTATGGCTACACCTTC.

The chain has TRBV7-6 and TRBJ2-7; 7 bases agree with TRBD1. Germline V CDR1 and CDR2: SGHVS, FNYEAQ. This CDR3 spans 15 amino acids. V lost 1 base, J lost 7 bases, and 10 bases stayed unmatched. The CDR3 region is CASSLGGTAMGEQYF. In nucleotides, the CDR3 is TGTGCCAGCAGCTTAGGGGGGACAGCAATGGGGGAGCAGTACTTC.

This sequence joins TRBV19 and TRBJ1-6, with D unclear. With 8 bases removed from V and 8 bases from J, the gap between germline ends came to 10 bases. The germline V gene has CDR1 LNHDA and CDR2 SQIVND (reference sequence). This CDR3 contains 12 residues. Here the CDR3 reads CASGEIDSPLHF. CDR3 sequence (DNA): TGTGCCAGTGGCGAGATCGATTCACCCCTCCACTTT. Full variable domain (missing parts from reference TRBV19 and TRBJ1-6): DGGITQSPKYLFRKEGQNVTLSCEQNLNHDAMYWYRQDPGQGLRLIYYSQIVNDFQKGDIAEGYSVSREKKESFPLTVTSAQKNPTAFYLCASGEIDSPLHFGNGTRLTVT.

The chain joins TRBV5-4 to TRBJ1-2, with 10 bases lining up with TRBD1. This CDR3 has 14 residues. V shed 2 bases and J 7 bases; nucleotides not matched to a gene: 5. Germline CDR1 reads SGHNT; CDR2 reads YYREEE (reference sequence). In DNA, the CDR3 is TGTGCCAGCAGCTTCGACAGGGGGCAGATTGGCTACACCTTC. Encoded protein: CASSFDRGQIGYTF.

The rearrangement joins TRBV14 to TRBJ2-2; 8 positions agree with TRBD2. The CDR3 is made up of 15 amino acids. Trimming cost V 6 bases and J 6 bases; bases outside gene matches: 9. Germline V lookup: CDR1 SGHDN, CDR2 FVKESK. In DNA form, the CDR3 reads TGTGCCAGCAGGAGCGGGAGCTATTATTCCGGGGAGCTGTTTTTT. It yields the protein CASRSGSYYSGELFF.

The J gene is TRBJ2-1, the V gene TRBV5-1, with 15 positions matching TRBD2. The CDR3 totals 23 residues. V was clipped by 4 bases and J by 1 base; unmatched bases: 21. Germline loops: CDR1 SGHRS, CDR2 YFSETQ. CDR3 sequence reads: CASSPRWSRRTSGRAGSYNEQFF. The CDR3 DNA follows: TGCGCCAGCAGCCCCCGGTGGTCAAGGCGGACTAGCGGGAGGGCCGGGTCCTACAATGAGCAGTTCTTC.

This clone has just one count. The rearrangement uses TRBV28 and TRBJ2-7; D possibly uses TRBD1 or TRBD2 (6 bases each). V lost 3 bases to trimming and J lost 6 bases, with 9 bases between them. This CDR3 spans 12 amino acids. Germline V gene sequence: CDR1 MDHEN, CDR2 SYDVKM. The CDR3 region has the DNA TGTGCCAGCAGTTTTGGAGGGGGCGAGCAGTACTTC. Its translation: CASSFGGGEQYF.

V gene TRBV5-1 combines with J gene TRBJ2-7; D possibly corresponds to TRBD2 (6 bases). The CDR3 has 15 amino acids. Germline CDR1 SGHRS, CDR2 YFSETQ. V shed 0 bases and J shed 3 bases, with 13 bases lying between them. CDR3 DNA: TGCGCCAGCAGCTTGGCCGGGAGCGCGATCTACGAGCAGTACTTC. It codes for CASSLAGSAIYEQYF. Combining the CDR3 with reference TRBV5-1 and TRBJ2-7 gives the whole variable domain KAGVTQTPRYLIKTRGQQVTLSCSPISGHRSVSWYQQTPGQGLQFLFEYFSETQRNKGNFPGRFSGRQFSNSRSEMNVSTLELGDSALYLCASSLAGSAIYEQYFGPGTRLTVT.

The chain carries TRBV19 and TRBJ2-3; TRBD2 matches 13 bases. The V segment lost 3 bases and the J segment 5 bases; nucleotides outside the gene matches: 5. The CDR3 extends over 16 amino acids. Germline CDR1 and CDR2: LNHDA and SQIVND (reference sequence). CDR3 in amino acids: CASSMTSGRTRDTQYF. For the CDR3, the DNA is TGTGCCAGTAGTATGACTAGCGGGAGGACCCGAGATACGCAGTATTTT.

The rearrangement links TRBV5-1 to TRBJ1-1; 9 bases are shared with TRBD1. The germline V gene has CDR1 SGHRS and CDR2 YFSETQ. This CDR3 is built from 15 residues. Trimming removed 4 bases from V and 4 bases from J; junction bases left unmatched: 8. CDR3 region: CASSRDRDLTTEAFF. In DNA, the CDR3 is TGCGCCAGCAGCAGGGACAGGGATCTTACCACTGAAGCTTTCTTT.

The rearrangement links TRBV7-6 to TRBJ2-1; TRBD1 matches at 11 bases. Germline CDR1 and CDR2: SGHVS and FNYEAQ. V lost 1 base and J lost 8; bases outside the gene matches: 4. The length of the CDR3 is 15 residues. The CDR3 DNA reads TGTGCCAGCAGCTTAGGAGGGGGACAGGGGGATGAGCAGTTCTTC. This translates into CASSLGGGQGDEQFF.

This chain joins TRBV28 and TRBJ2-5; 8 bases are a match to TRBD1. V lost 4 bases to trimming and J lost 5 bases; unmatched junction nucleotides: 9. From germline, CDR1 is MDHEN and CDR2 SYDVKM. The CDR3 runs 15 residues. The CDR3 DNA reads as TGTGCCAGCAGTTCCGGACAGGGTATAGTGGAGACCCAGTACTTC. Residues: CASSSGQGIVETQYF.